What follows are 11 T cell receptor beta chains derived from one specimen sequenced in a study of chemoradiotherapy in HPV16-positive cancers. Assay used: immunoSEQ multiplex PCR; TCRdb lists only in-frame clones, some missing. This repertoire shows 15,000 to 20,000 clones, roughly 90% found once; its top ten account for roughly 2.4%. Specimen: blood, collected from a patient who underwent chemoradiotherapy. The source of these receptors is a human donor with HPV-associated anogenital cancer.

The V and J genes are TRBV6-5 and TRBJ2-7; 10 positions match TRBD2. The CDR3 contains 15 residues. Trimming cost V 0 bases and J 3 bases; bases outside gene matches: 2. Germline V gene data show CDR1 as MNHEY and CDR2 as SVGAGI. The CDR3 reads CASSYSGLADYEQYF. The CDR3 bases are TGTGCCAGCAGTTACTCCGGACTAGCGGACTACGAGCAGTACTTC.

The rearrangement links TRBV19 to TRBJ1-2; D is undetermined. CDR3 length equals 13 residues. The V gene lost 3 bases and the J gene lost 4 bases, with 9 bases spanning the gap. From germline, CDR1 is LNHDA and CDR2 SQIVND (reference sequence). The CDR3 nucleotides read TGTGCCAGTAGTATTGACCGTTTCTATGGCTACACCTTC. Amino acids: CASSIDRFYGYTF.

The chain uses TRBV7-2 and TRBJ2-7, with 7 bases that match TRBD2. V was clipped by 8 bases and J by 1 base; unmatched bases: 17. This CDR3 region has 17 residues. Germline V gives CDR1 SGHTA, CDR2 FQGNSA. The CDR3 DNA is TGTGCCAGCCTCCCCCGAAGCGGCGGGAGTGTGTCCTACGAGCAGTACTTC. Its translation: CASLPRSGGSVSYEQYF.

The chain is built from TRBV5-4 and TRBJ2-4, with a tentative D call TRBD1 (5 bases). CDR1 is SGHNT and CDR2 is YYREEE in the germline V gene (reference sequence). The CDR3 has 16 residues. V dropped 0 bases and J dropped 8 bases, with 18 bases sitting between them. The CDR3 bases are TGTGCCAGCAGCTTGGCCGGAGTGGGGCGGAAAGACATTCAGTACTTC. It translates to CASSLAGVGRKDIQYF. The full variable domain, with the rest looked up from reference TRBV5-4 and TRBJ2-4, is ETGVTQSPTHLIKTRGQQVTLRCSSQSGHNTVSWYQQALGQGPQFIFQYYREEENGRGNFPPRFSGLQFPNYSSELNVNALELDDSALYLCASSLAGVGRKDIQYFGAGTRLSVL.

The rearrangement links TRBV5-4 to TRBJ2-3; D remains ambiguous. The V end was cut by 7 bases, the J end by 3 bases, with 15 bases between. From germline, CDR1 is SGHNT and CDR2 YYREEE (reference sequence). This CDR3 has 14 residues. The CDR3 region has the DNA TGTGCCAGCTCCTTTACCATCGATACAGATACGCAGTATTTT. It is translated as CASSFTIDTDTQYF.

The genes are TRBV7-9 and TRBJ2-5; TRBD1 is a possible D gene (6 bases). V was cut by 3 bases and J by 5 bases, with 13 bases left in between. The CDR3 is 14 amino acids. CDR1 is SEHNR, CDR2 FQNEAQ, per germline (reference sequence). The CDR3 DNA is TGTGCCAGCAGCTTCTCCAACAGGGTGGAGACCCAGTACTTC. This gives the protein CASSFSNRVETQYF.

The chain carries TRBV2 and TRBJ1-2; no reliable D call. Trimming cost V 9 bases and J 7 bases, with 15 bases left between them. The length of the CDR3 is 12 residues. The germline V gene has CDR1 SNHLY and CDR2 FYNNEI. The CDR3 DNA reads TGTGCCAGTGGTTACGGGGAAGGTGGCTACACCTTC. Translated: CASGYGEGGYTF. The full variable domain, its missing parts supplied by reference TRBV2 and TRBJ1-2, is EPEVTQTPSHQVTQMGQEVILRCVPISNHLYFYWYRQILGQKVEFLVSFYNNEISEKSEIFDDQFSVERPDGSNFTLKIRSTKLEDSAMYFCASGYGEGGYTFGSGTRLTVV.

The chain employs TRBV10-3 and TRBJ2-2; tentative D call: TRBD2 (6 bases). Trimming took 4 bases from V and 0 from J, leaving 12 bases between them. The germline V gene has CDR1 ENHRY and CDR2 SYGVKD. The CDR3 loop spans 16 amino acids. This chain's CDR3 is CAISVAGGTNTGELFF. The DNA of the CDR3 is TGTGCCATCAGTGTGGCCGGGGGAACGAACACCGGGGAGCTGTTTTTT.

This clone was detected only once. The chain couples TRBV19 to TRBJ1-1; D ambiguous. Trimming pared 1 base from V and 2 bases from J, leaving 11 bases between. Per germline, CDR1 LNHDA and CDR2 SQIVND (reference sequence). The CDR3 sequence is 15 residues long. For the CDR3, the DNA is TGTGCCAGTAGTATAGTTGGGCACGGTAACACTGAAGCTTTCTTT. Its protein is CASSIVGHGNTEAFF.

The table lists this clone with a few counts. This sequence joins TRBV6-6 and TRBJ2-7; unclear D gene. CDR1 is MNHNY and CDR2 is SVGAGI in the germline V gene (reference sequence). V shed 0 bases and J shed 0 bases, with 12 bases lying between them. The CDR3 is made up of 16 amino acids. DNA for the CDR3: TGTGCCAGCAGTTACTCGCTTTACGGAAGCTCCTACGAGCAGTACTTC. This sequence encodes CASSYSLYGSSYEQYF.

V gene TRBV10-1 combines with J gene TRBJ2-1; 12 positions agree with TRBD2. Losses at the gene ends were 6 bases for V and 7 bases for J; bases not matched to a gene: 7. Germline values: CDR1 WNHNN, CDR2 SYGVQD (reference sequence). The CDR3 is made up of 15 amino acids. The CDR3 nucleotides are TGCGCCAGCAGCGCTAGCGGGGGGGCCGGGAATGAGCAGTTCTTC. As protein: CASSASGGAGNEQFF.